The 20 T cell receptor beta chains reported below all come from one sample, sequenced in a study of blood T cell repertoires in COVID-19. Method: immunoSEQ multiplex PCR; TCRdb's copy keeps in-frame clones and lacks some. The table records roughly 140,000 clones, 84% of them present only once. The specimen sequenced was peripheral blood. These receptors were obtained from a woman in her forties or fifties in a cohort sampled during active or convalescent COVID-19.

The chain has TRBV14 and TRBJ1-4; perhaps TRBD1 as D (5 bases). Germline V gene lookup returns CDR1 SGHDN and CDR2 FVKESK. V lost 1 base to trimming and J lost 4 bases, with 13 bases between them. The CDR3 has 16 amino acids. The CDR3 bases are TGTGCCAGCAGCCAAGGTTGGGCAGGGCTTAATGAAAAACTGTTTTTT. It codes for CASSQGWAGLNEKLFF.

The chain is built from TRBV5-1 and TRBJ1-2; 7 bases fit TRBD1. CDR3 size: 14 residues. CDR1 and CDR2 (germline): SGHRS, YFSETQ. V shed 0 bases and J 6 bases; nucleotides not matched to a gene: 5. For the CDR3, the DNA is TGCGCCAGCAGCTTGGGACAGGGTAATAATGGCTACACCTTC. This gives the protein CASSLGQGNNGYTF.

A few counts support this clone. V is TRBV5-1 and J is TRBJ1-1; TRBD1 matches 8 bases. CDR1 is SGHRS, CDR2 YFSETQ, per germline. The CDR3 covers 14 residues. J gave up 4 bases and V 2 bases, and 4 bases lay outside the gene matches. CDR3 loop: CASSLQGVTTEAFF. CDR3 nucleotide sequence: TGCGCCAGCAGCTTACAGGGGGTGACCACTGAAGCTTTCTTT. The entire variable domain, with the rest obtained from reference TRBV5-1 and TRBJ1-1, is as follows: KAGVTQTPRYLIKTRGQQVTLSCSPISGHRSVSWYQQTPGQGLQFLFEYFSETQRNKGNFPGRFSGRQFSNSRSEMNVSTLELGDSALYLCASSLQGVTTEAFFGQGTRLTVV.

The sample holds a few counts of this clone. V usage is TRBV7-9 and J usage is TRBJ2-1; 9 nucleotides match TRBD1. V lost 5 bases and J lost 0; bases outside the gene matches: 2. The germline gives CDR1 SEHNR, CDR2 FQNEAQ (reference sequence). The CDR3 is 15 residues long. Here the CDR3 reads CASSAGQGSYNEQFF. The CDR3 region has the DNA TGTGCCAGCAGCGCGGGACAGGGCTCCTACAATGAGCAGTTCTTC.

This clone appeared many times. This rearrangement joins TRBV5-4 to TRBJ1-6; weak D call: TRBD1 (5 bases). V was cut by 0 bases and J by 8 bases, with 9 bases left in between. Germline V gene sequence: CDR1 SGHNT, CDR2 YYREEE (reference sequence). This CDR3 region has 14 residues. CDR3 in amino acids: CASSLAGGHSPLHF. The CDR3 bases are TGTGCCAGCAGCTTGGCCGGGGGACATTCACCCCTCCACTTT.

The table lists this clone with a count of one. The rearrangement joins TRBV2 to TRBJ1-3; D is uncertain. Deletions cut 4 bases from V and 7 bases from J, with 32 bases between. CDR3 size: 20 residues. Germline CDR1 and CDR2: SNHLY and FYNNEI. As DNA, the CDR3 is TGTGCCAGCAGTGGAGGAATGGGAGGGCAGAGGCGCGGGCGTCGGAACACCATATATTTT. Residues: CASSGGMGGQRRGRRNTIYF. Combining the CDR3 with reference TRBV2 and TRBJ1-3 gives the whole variable domain EPEVTQTPSHQVTQMGQEVILRCVPISNHLYFYWYRQILGQKVEFLVSFYNNEISEKSEIFDDQFSVERPDGSNFTLKIRSTKLEDSAMYFCASSGGMGGQRRGRRNTIYFGEGSWLTVV.

The chain recombines TRBV7-6 with TRBJ2-1; possible D gene TRBD2, 5 bases. The germline V gene encodes CDR1 SGHVS and CDR2 FNYEAQ. Deletions cut 4 bases from V and 0 bases from J, with 13 bases between. This CDR3 contains 16 residues. CDR3 residues: CASSSGGGHSYNEQFF. The CDR3 bases are TGTGCCAGCAGCTCAGGAGGCGGTCACTCCTACAATGAGCAGTTCTTC.

V gene TRBV6-5 combines with J gene TRBJ2-1, with TRBD2 matching 8 bases. Per the germline V gene, CDR1 is MNHEY and CDR2 is SVGAGI. This CDR3 comprises 16 residues. J lost 3 bases, V lost 0 bases, and 4 bases had no gene match. DNA of the CDR3: TGTGCCAGCAGTTACTCTAGCGGGGTAAACTACAATGAGCAGTTCTTC. Translating it yields CASSYSSGVNYNEQFF.

The chain carries TRBV6-6 and TRBJ2-3; 9 nucleotides line up with TRBD2. Germline values: CDR1 MNHNY, CDR2 SVGAGI (reference sequence). J gave up 4 bases and V 2 bases, and 4 bases lay outside the gene matches. CDR3 size: 15 residues. DNA for the CDR3: TGTGCCAGCAGTTACGGGCGGGGGGGCTCAGATACGCAGTATTTT. It encodes CASSYGRGGSDTQYF.

The chain couples TRBV7-3 to TRBJ2-3, with 10 nucleotides matching TRBD2. This CDR3 spans 13 amino acids. CDR1 and CDR2 (germline): SGHTA, FQGTGA. J was trimmed by 3 bases and V by 10 bases; bases with no gene match: 4. The chain's CDR3 is CATSGGATDTQYF. In DNA form, the CDR3 reads TGTGCCACAAGCGGGGGGGCTACAGATACGCAGTATTTT.

This clone was counted between two and nine times. V is TRBV5-1 and J is TRBJ1-2; 9 nucleotides agree with TRBD1. Germline CDR1 and CDR2: SGHRS and YFSETQ. The CDR3 is 17 residues long. With V trimmed by 0 bases and J by 4 bases, 10 bases remained unmatched. The CDR3 DNA reads as TGCGCCAGCAGCTTGGATCTAGCCGGGACAGGGATCTATGGCTACACCTTC. Translating it yields CASSLDLAGTGIYGYTF.

V gene TRBV18 combines with J gene TRBJ1-4, with a tentative D call TRBD1 (6 bases). V lost 4 bases and J lost 0, with 12 bases in between. Germline V gives CDR1 KGHSH, CDR2 LQKENI. The CDR3 runs 16 residues. In nucleotides, the CDR3 is TGTGCCAGCTCACTCCGGACAGCTGCAACTAATGAAAAACTGTTTTTT. This sequence encodes CASSLRTAATNEKLFF.

CDR3 nucleotides: TGCGCCAGCAGCCAAGAGGCAGGGCGGAATGAGCAGTTCTTC. This codes for CASSQEAGRNEQFF. This chain links TRBV4-1 with TRBJ2-1, with D possibly matching TRBD1 (5 bases). The CDR3 spans 14 residues. Germline values: CDR1 MGHRA, CDR2 YSYEKL. V lost 0 bases to trimming and J lost 7 bases, with 10 bases between them.

In its sample, this clone was seen a few times. The rearrangement uses TRBV18 and TRBJ1-1, with 9 bases lining up with TRBD1. This CDR3 spans 13 amino acids. Germline V CDR1 and CDR2: KGHSH, LQKENI. The junction had 1 base not matched to a gene; V was cut back by 1 base and J by 7 bases. DNA for the CDR3: TGTGCCAGCTCACCACTGGGACAGGGTGAAGCTTTCTTT. As protein: CASSPLGQGEAFF.

The chain couples TRBV19 to TRBJ1-3, with 11 bases that match TRBD1. Looked up from germline, CDR1 is LNHDA and CDR2 is SQIVND (reference sequence). The trim removed 9 bases at V and 3 bases at J, leaving 16 bases unmatched. This CDR3 contains 18 residues. The CDR3 is CASKPPGQGGTVGNTIYF. CDR3 bases: TGTGCCAGCAAACCACCGGGACAGGGGGGAACAGTTGGAAACACCATATATTTT.

The V gene is TRBV7-7, the J gene TRBJ2-5; D is possibly TRBD2 (6 bases). Germline CDR1 reads SSHAT; CDR2 reads FNYEAQ (reference sequence). This CDR3 region has 15 residues. Trimming shortened V by 2 bases and J by 5 bases, and 15 bases separated the two germline ends. The CDR3 DNA is TGTGCCAGCAGCTTAATGCAGGGAGGATTGGAGACCCAGTACTTC. It is translated as CASSLMQGGLETQYF.

The V and J genes are TRBV6-2 or TRBV6-3 and TRBJ2-1; 10 nucleotides match TRBD1. Germline V gene lookup returns CDR1 MNHEY and CDR2 SVGEGT. After removal of 3 bases from V and 7 bases from J, the junction contained 6 bases not matched to a gene. The CDR3 runs 15 residues. The CDR3 sequence is CASSYAGTGVNEQFF. CDR3 sequence (DNA): TGTGCCAGCAGTTATGCAGGGACAGGGGTGAATGAGCAGTTCTTC.

This clone was recorded once. The V gene is TRBV5-5, the J gene TRBJ2-2; 9 bases align to TRBD1. V shed 0 bases, J shed 5 bases, and the junction held 5 bases outside the gene matches. The germline CDR1 and CDR2 sequences are SGHKS and YYEKEE (reference sequence). The CDR3 runs 16 residues. The CDR3 DNA reads TGTGCCAGCAGCTTGGTAGGGACAGGGCGGACCGGGGAGCTGTTTTTT. This translates into CASSLVGTGRTGELFF.

The rearrangement uses TRBV5-1 and TRBJ1-6; D ambiguous. The CDR3 spans 12 residues. V shed 5 bases and J shed 7 bases, with 7 bases lying between them. CDR1 and CDR2 (germline): SGHRS, YFSETQ. CDR3 residues: CASRNSNSPLHF. CDR3 DNA sequence: TGCGCCAGCAGGAACAGCAATTCACCCCTCCACTTT. The variable domain in full, with the rest retrieved from reference TRBV5-1 and TRBJ1-6, is KAGVTQTPRYLIKTRGQQVTLSCSPISGHRSVSWYQQTPGQGLQFLFEYFSETQRNKGNFPGRFSGRQFSNSRSEMNVSTLELGDSALYLCASRNSNSPLHFGNGTRLTVT.

This chain uses TRBV27 with TRBJ1-4; D is unclear. CDR3 length equals 14 residues. Germline loops: CDR1 MNHEY, CDR2 SMNVEV (reference sequence). Trimming cost V 3 bases and J 4 bases, with 9 bases left between them. The CDR3 region is CASSFRRDNEKLFF. In nucleotides, the CDR3 is TGTGCCAGCAGTTTTCGTCGGGATAATGAAAAACTGTTTTTT.